This TCR beta chain derives from a study of blood T cell repertoires in COVID-19. Repertoires were generated with immunoSEQ multiplex PCR, while TCRdb's copy carries only in-frame clones and drops some. The sample includes about 58,000 clones, approximately 80% seen only once; the top ten take about 29%. The CDR3 runs to 15 residues. The V and J ends lost 6 bases and 3 bases respectively, with 14 bases between them. Germline V CDR1 and CDR2: MNHEY, SVGAGI. The sample comprised peripheral blood. The source is a human donor in a cohort sampled during active COVID-19. The chain joins TRBV6-5 to TRBJ2-2; the D gene is possibly TRBD1 (5 bases). The CDR3 loop reads CASRTPQGHTGELFF. The CDR3 DNA sequence: TGTGCCAGCAGAACCCCCCAGGGTCACACCGGGGAGCTGTTTTTT.